This TCR beta chain was documented in a study of blood T cell repertoires in COVID-19. The wider study: PBMCs, B-cell-depleted T cells, or T cells provided the cDNA or gDNA that made up the material.

Authors' methods: It was from reference gene primer amplification that nucleated cell counts were estimated. Method: immunoSEQ multiplex PCR; TCRdb's copy keeps in-frame clones and lacks some. The V and J calls and clone size were taken over from that table, and D and trimming were inferred from the DNA. The table shows roughly 230,000 clones, with around 90% occurring only once. CDR3 length equals 13 residues. Trimming stripped 7 bases from V and 3 bases from J, with 13 bases between. The V gene's germline CDR1 is GTSNPN and CDR2 SVGIG (reference sequence). One Seattle source followed patients from active infection through their disease course.

The sequence came from a man under 40 with COVID-19, enrolled during active disease. The chain joins TRBV30 to TRBJ1-3, with D maybe TRBD1 (5 bases). Sequencing input: peripheral blood. The CDR3 sequence is CASAGKGGNTIYF. The DNA of the CDR3 is TGTGCCTCCGCAGGGAAGGGTGGAAACACCATATATTTT.